The source of this TCR beta chain is a study of spatial heterogeneity in lung cancer. TCRdb itself ran the 5' RACE reads through MiXCR, one entry per CDR3 protein. The sample lists around 45,000 distinct CDR3 sequences, 20% to 25% seen once, with roughly 6.5% in the top ten. This sample's time point: blood at routine non-recurrence follow-up after resection. CDR1 and CDR2 (germline): LGHDT, YNNKEL (reference sequence). CDR3 length: 17 residues. V dropped 3 bases and J dropped 5 bases, with 21 bases sitting between them. The receptor was isolated from a female donor with early-stage non-small cell lung cancer. The chain carries TRBV3-1 and TRBJ2-3; D remains unclear. The material was PBMCs, obtained at follow-up. DNA of the CDR3: TGTGCCAGCAGCCATGGGCTAGGGCGCCTCGCCTTAGATACGCAGTATTTT. Encoded protein: CASSHGLGRLALDTQYF.